This entry describes one T cell receptor beta chain. Method: immunoSEQ multiplex PCR; TCRdb's copy keeps in-frame clones and lacks some. The data hold some 10,000 clones, with approximately 84% observed a single time. V dropped 4 bases and J dropped 7; count of bases not matched to a gene: 8. This CDR3 has 16 residues. Per the germline V gene, CDR1 is SEHNR and CDR2 is FQNEAQ (reference sequence). These data belong to a study of chemoradiotherapy in HPV16-positive cancers. The sequences come from blood, collected from a patient who underwent chemoradiotherapy. The source is a human donor with HPV-associated anogenital cancer. The chain recombines TRBV7-9 with TRBJ1-6; TRBD1 agrees at 9 bases. The CDR3 sequence is CASSSPGQGINSPLHF. CDR3 DNA sequence: TGTGCCAGCAGCTCCCCAGGACAGGGGATCAATTCACCCCTCCACTTT.